Shown below are 24 T cell receptor beta chains from a single sample sequenced in a study of T cell responses to AZD1222 COVID-19 vaccine. Data came from immunoSEQ multiplex PCR; TCRdb stores just in-frame clones and leaves some out. In the table there are some 150,000 clones, 88% of which are singletons. The sequencing used peripheral blood, collected after recovery from COVID-19. The source of these receptors is an adult who had recovered from COVID-19.

V gene TRBV21-1 combines with J gene TRBJ1-1. TRBV21-1 is given as a pseudogene. The CDR3 contains 12 residues. CDR3 in DNA: TGTGCCAGCACCGGGACGAGCGATGAAGCTTTCTTT. Its protein is CASTGTSDEAFF.

The chain uses TRBV9 and TRBJ1-1; D is unresolved. CDR3 size: 13 residues. Germline CDR1 reads SGDLS; CDR2 reads YYNGEE. V shed 3 bases and J shed 2 bases, with 8 bases lying between them. CDR3 in DNA: TGTGCCAGCAGCGGCCGTGTAAACACTGAAGCTTTCTTT. This sequence encodes CASSGRVNTEAFF.

The chain joins TRBV5-1 to TRBJ2-2; 8 positions agree with TRBD2. This CDR3 comprises 15 residues. The junction had 4 bases not matched to a gene; V was cut back by 0 bases and J by 6 bases. The V gene's germline CDR1 is SGHRS and CDR2 YFSETQ. The CDR3 spells CASSLGISGAGELFF. Here the CDR3 DNA reads TGCGCCAGCAGCTTGGGGATTAGCGGGGCCGGGGAGCTGTTTTTT.

V gene TRBV25-1 combines with J gene TRBJ1-2; possibly TRBD1 for D (5 bases). The V end lost 7 bases, the J end lost 5 bases, and 14 bases lay between the germline ends. This CDR3 is 13 amino acids long. Germline-derived CDR1 and CDR2 are MGHDK and SYGVNS. The CDR3 region has the DNA TGTGCCAGCATCCGGAACGGACATTATGGCTACACCTTC. Its protein product is CASIRNGHYGYTF.

CDR3 residues: CASSSGTNSYEQYF. CDR3 nucleotides: TGTGCCAGCAGCTCCGGGACGAATTCCTACGAGCAGTACTTC. The chain links TRBV7-6 to TRBJ2-7; the D call may be TRBD1 or TRBD2 (5 bases each). This CDR3 has 14 amino acids. Trimming took 4 bases from V and 1 from J, leaving 11 bases between them. Germline values: CDR1 SGHVS, CDR2 FNYEAQ.

This clone was recorded a few times. The chain recombines TRBV25-1 with TRBJ1-3, with D perhaps TRBD1 (5 bases). Germline lookup yields CDR1 MGHDK and CDR2 SYGVNS. V lost 10 bases and J 3 bases, leaving 16 bases between the germline ends. This CDR3 contains 14 residues. The CDR3 loop reads CATGGESGGNTIYF. The CDR3 DNA follows: TGTGCCACGGGGGGGGAGTCGGGTGGAAACACCATATATTTT.

V gene TRBV6-5 combines with J gene TRBJ2-2, with D hard to call. The CDR3 loop spans 15 amino acids. Trimming shortened V by 7 bases and J by 0 bases, and 12 bases separated the two germline ends. Germline CDR1 and CDR2: MNHEY and SVGAGI. The CDR3 DNA reads TGTGCCAGCACTCTGACAAGGACGAACACCGGGGAGCTGTTTTTT. This codes for CASTLTRTNTGELFF.

The V gene is TRBV4-1, the J gene TRBJ1-1; 7 bases align to TRBD1. Germline V gene sequence: CDR1 MGHRA, CDR2 YSYEKL. V dropped 0 bases and J dropped 7; count of bases not matched to a gene: 5. CDR3 length: 14 amino acids. CDR3 bases: TGCGCCAGCAGCCAAGATATGGGACAGCTTGAAGCTTTCTTT. Protein sequence: CASSQDMGQLEAFF.

The V and J genes are TRBV5-1 and TRBJ1-3; a possible D gene is TRBD1 (5 bases). The CDR3 runs to 16 residues. The V gene's germline CDR1 is SGHRS and CDR2 YFSETQ. V was pared by 3 bases and J by 8 bases, with 21 bases between. The CDR3 nucleotides read TGCGCCAGCAGCTCCGCCGGGACTCAGCTCGGGGACACCATATATTTT. The encoded protein is CASSSAGTQLGDTIYF.

The chain joins TRBV9 to TRBJ1-2; D unresolved. The CDR3 spans 13 residues. V was pared by 2 bases and J by 6 bases, with 11 bases between. CDR1 and CDR2 (germline): SGDLS, YYNGEE. Written as DNA, the CDR3 is TGTGCCAGCAGCGTCGGACGAGCCGATGGCTACACCTTC. It specifies CASSVGRADGYTF.

The gene calls are TRBV28 and TRBJ1-5; the D gene is possibly TRBD1 (5 bases). Germline V gene sequence: CDR1 MDHEN, CDR2 SYDVKM. Trimming left V 1 base short and J 0 bases short, with 13 bases between. This CDR3 has 17 residues. CDR3 sequence (DNA): TGTGCCAGCAGTTTATTCTCGGGGGGGGATAGCAATCAGCCCCAGCATTTT. This translates into CASSLFSGGDSNQPQHF.

The V gene is TRBV5-1, the J gene TRBJ2-7, with D perhaps matching TRBD2 (5 bases). The CDR3 consists of 11 residues. Trimming shortened V by 5 bases and J by 7 bases, and 10 bases separated the two germline ends. Germline CDR1 is SGHRS and CDR2 is YFSETQ. In DNA, the CDR3 is TGCGCCAGCAGATTCGAGGGAGAGCAGTACTTC. Translation: CASRFEGEQYF. Based on the CDR3 plus reference TRBV5-1 and TRBJ2-7, the full variable domain is KAGVTQTPRYLIKTRGQQVTLSCSPISGHRSVSWYQQTPGQGLQFLFEYFSETQRNKGNFPGRFSGRQFSNSRSEMNVSTLELGDSALYLCASRFEGEQYFGPGTRLTVT.

The CDR3 protein is CASSFGTGRPFNYGYTF. The CDR3, as DNA: TGTGCCAGCAGCTTTGGGACAGGGCGCCCCTTTAACTATGGCTACACCTTC. The chain joins TRBV5-4 to TRBJ1-2; 9 bases align to TRBD1. CDR3 length: 17 residues. The V and J ends lost 2 bases and 1 base, in that order; junction bases with no gene match: 9. CDR1 and CDR2 from the germline V gene are SGHNT and YYREEE (reference sequence).

The chain has TRBV6-6 and TRBJ1-2; 7 nucleotides line up with TRBD1. The trim removed 4 bases at V and 7 bases at J, leaving 6 bases unmatched. CDR3 size: 13 residues. Germline V CDR1 and CDR2: MNHNY, SVGAGI (reference sequence). CDR3 sequence (DNA): TGTGCCAGCAGTTCCGGGACAGCCCGTGGCTACACCTTC. Translated, it gives CASSSGTARGYTF.

The chain links TRBV18 to TRBJ2-1, with TRBD2 identical over 7 bases. V was pared by 3 bases and J by 8 bases, with 7 bases of the junction left unmatched. The germline V gene encodes CDR1 KGHSH and CDR2 LQKENI. The CDR3 has 14 amino acids. CDR3 nucleotide sequence: TGTGCCAGCTCACCGGGAGGGCTAGCCTATGAGCAGTTCTTC. Amino acid sequence: CASSPGGLAYEQFF.

This clone appeared once. J is TRBJ2-3 and V is TRBV12-5; D is perhaps TRBD1 (5 bases). Germline-derived CDR1 and CDR2 are LGHNT and FRNRAP. This CDR3 contains 14 residues. The V end lost 4 bases, the J end lost 2 bases, and 10 bases lay between the germline ends. CDR3 region: CASGSGQITDTQYF. CDR3 DNA sequence: TGTGCTAGTGGTTCCGGACAAATCACAGATACGCAGTATTTT.

The chain combines TRBV5-1 with TRBJ2-7; D could derive from TRBD1 or TRBD2 (6 bases each). The CDR3 is made up of 14 amino acids. CDR1 and CDR2 from the germline V gene are SGHRS and YFSETQ. V lost 3 bases, J lost 7 bases, and 17 bases lay in between. The CDR3 DNA reads TGCGCCAGCAGCTACGCAGGGGAAGGGGGGGAGCAGTACTTC. Protein sequence: CASSYAGEGGEQYF. The entire variable domain, with the rest obtained from reference TRBV5-1 and TRBJ2-7, is as follows: KAGVTQTPRYLIKTRGQQVTLSCSPISGHRSVSWYQQTPGQGLQFLFEYFSETQRNKGNFPGRFSGRQFSNSRSEMNVSTLELGDSALYLCASSYAGEGGEQYFGPGTRLTVT.

The V and J genes are TRBV19 and TRBJ1-6; 8 positions match TRBD1. The CDR3 is made up of 16 amino acids. Germline trimming cut 4 bases from V and 13 bases from J; bases unmatched to any gene: 15. The germline gives CDR1 LNHDA, CDR2 SQIVND (reference sequence). In DNA, the CDR3 is TGTGCCAGTAGTAGAAGGACAGGGCCGCTTTGGGGGCCCCTCCACTTT. Protein sequence: CASSRRTGPLWGPLHF.

The genes are TRBV5-4 and TRBJ1-1; perhaps TRBD1 as D (6 bases). Germline assignment: CDR1 SGHNT and CDR2 YYREEE (reference sequence). The CDR3 has 15 amino acids. The germline V and J ends were trimmed by 1 base and 4 bases, with 14 bases remaining between them. The CDR3 loop is CASSLWARGPTEAFF. DNA for the CDR3: TGTGCCAGCAGCTTGTGGGCCAGGGGCCCCACTGAAGCTTTCTTT.

V and J are TRBV28 and TRBJ2-7, with D perhaps matching TRBD1 (5 bases). This CDR3 contains 13 residues. Germline-derived CDR1 and CDR2 are MDHEN and SYDVKM. The V and J ends lost 5 bases and 3 bases respectively, with 11 bases between them. The CDR3 DNA sequence: TGTGCCAGCAGTCCGACAGCGTTCTACGAGCAGTACTTC. Residues: CASSPTAFYEQYF.

The chain is built from TRBV19 and TRBJ1-3; weak D call: TRBD1 (6 bases). The CDR3 extends over 16 amino acids. The germline CDR1 and CDR2 sequences are LNHDA and SQIVND (reference sequence). Trimming stripped 3 bases from V and 0 bases from J, with 12 bases between. The CDR3 loop is CASSILQGSSGNTIYF. The CDR3 nucleotides are TGTGCCAGTAGTATTTTGCAGGGGAGCTCTGGAAACACCATATATTTT.

The chain joins TRBV4-2 to TRBJ1-1, with D hard to call. The CDR3 runs 11 residues. The V gene lost 1 base and the J gene lost 8 bases, with 5 bases spanning the gap. Germline values: CDR1 LGHNA, CDR2 YNFKEQ. The CDR3 region is CASSQGAEAFF. In DNA, the CDR3 is TGTGCCAGCAGCCAAGGGGCAGAAGCTTTCTTT.

The V gene is TRBV6-4, the J gene TRBJ1-1, with 7 positions matching TRBD1. The germline V gene encodes CDR1 MRHNA and CDR2 SNTAGT. With V trimmed by 0 bases and J by 0 bases, 1 base remained unmatched. The CDR3 sequence is 15 residues long. The CDR3 loop is CASSDSDRMNTEAFF. The DNA of the CDR3 is TGTGCCAGCAGTGACTCGGACAGGATGAACACTGAAGCTTTCTTT.

V and J are TRBV5-1 and TRBJ1-6, with D unresolved. The ends were cut back, 0 bases at V and 7 bases at J, with 8 bases in the middle. Germline V CDR1 and CDR2: SGHRS, YFSETQ. The CDR3 has 14 residues. CDR3 DNA sequence: TGCGCCAGCAGCTTGGAACGGCCCAATTCACCCCTCCACTTT. This encodes CASSLERPNSPLHF.